This entry lists 24 T cell receptor beta chains sequenced from one sample in a study of shared clonotypes between healthy human individuals (dated by TCRdb to 2019 to 2021). Libraries came from the immunoSEQ multiplex PCR assay. This is the immuneACCESS table as TCRdb keeps it, with only in-frame sequences that have V and J called. A part of the clones is gone; compared with another copy, unresolved V genes explain less than half, and the rest is unexplained. The sample has roughly 500,000 clones on record, approximately 82% of them singletons. Around 13% of the sample comes from the top ten. The specimen sequenced was PBMCs. The receptors shown here come from a woman aged 40 to 55 in good health. Some clones in this sample may be carry-over from other donors' samples.

DNA for the CDR3: TGTGCCAGCAGTTTCCGCTACAATGAGCAGTTCTTC. Protein product: CASSFRYNEQFF. This sequence joins TRBV28 and TRBJ2-1; D is unresolved. Per the germline V gene, CDR1 is MDHEN and CDR2 is SYDVKM. The CDR3 runs to 12 residues. The V gene lost 3 bases and the J gene lost 3 bases, with 3 bases spanning the gap. Full variable domain (missing parts from reference TRBV28 and TRBJ2-1): DVKVTQSSRYLVKRTGEKVFLECVQDMDHENMFWYRQDPGLGLRLIYFSYDVKMKEKGDIPEGYSVSREKKERFSLILESASTNQTSMYLCASSFRYNEQFFGPGTRLTVL.

The V gene is TRBV5-6, the J gene TRBJ2-7; D possibly uses TRBD1 or TRBD2 (5 bases each). The CDR3 contains 13 residues. V was pared by 0 bases and J by 3 bases, with 7 bases between. Per the germline V gene, CDR1 is SGHDT and CDR2 is YYEEEE. This CDR3 reads CASSLAGSYEQYF. The CDR3 DNA is TGTGCCAGCAGCTTGGCAGGGAGCTACGAGCAGTACTTC.

This clone was recorded once. V is TRBV6-4 and J is TRBJ2-6, with no clear D. This CDR3 region has 15 residues. V lost 0 bases and J 4 bases, leaving 7 bases between the germline ends. Germline CDR1 and CDR2: MRHNA and SNTAGT. CDR3 coding DNA: TGTGCCAGCAGTGACTCGGCCCTCGGGGCCAACGTCCTGACTTTC. Translation gives CASSDSALGANVLTF.

The rearrangement links TRBV5-4 to TRBJ2-3; D unresolved. CDR3 length: 16 amino acids. V shed 3 bases and J shed 0 bases, with 14 bases lying between them. CDR1 is SGHNT, CDR2 YYREEE, per germline (reference sequence). As DNA, the CDR3 is TGTGCCAGCAGCTCCTCTAGGAGTGCTAGCACAGATACGCAGTATTTT. Translation gives CASSSSRSASTDTQYF.

The chain has TRBV7-3 and TRBJ1-1, with D unclear. With 2 bases removed from V and 1 base from J, the gap between germline ends came to 5 bases. CDR3 length: 13 amino acids. Germline V lookup: CDR1 SGHTA, CDR2 FQGTGA. CDR3 DNA: TGTGCCAGCAGCTTAGTGGGGAACACTGAAGCTTTCTTT. Protein product: CASSLVGNTEAFF. Using reference TRBV7-3 and TRBJ1-1 for the parts outside the CDR3, the full variable domain is GAGVSQTPSNKVTEKGKYVELRCDPISGHTALYWYRQSLGQGPEFLIYFQGTGAADDSGLPNDRFFAVRPEGSVSTLKIQRTERGDSAVYLCASSLVGNTEAFFGQGTRLTVV.

The chain couples TRBV7-2 to TRBJ2-5, with 12 bases identical to TRBD1. The CDR3 sequence is 16 residues long. Germline V gives CDR1 SGHTA, CDR2 FQGNSA. V lost 0 bases, J lost 4 bases, and 3 bases stayed unmatched. In DNA, the CDR3 is TGTGCCAGCAGCTTAGCGGGACAGGGGGCGCGAGAGACCCAGTACTTC. Its translation: CASSLAGQGARETQYF.

The chain joins TRBV28 to TRBJ1-4; D call uncertain. This CDR3 comprises 13 residues. V lost 2 bases and J lost 0, with 1 base in between. Per germline, CDR1 MDHEN and CDR2 SYDVKM. The CDR3 sequence: CASSLTTNEKLFF. CDR3 nucleotides: TGTGCCAGCAGTTTAACAACTAATGAAAAACTGTTTTTT.

This clone was picked up a small number of times. The chain employs TRBV28 and TRBJ1-5; D might be TRBD1 (5 bases). Germline V gives CDR1 MDHEN, CDR2 SYDVKM. The CDR3 is 15 residues long. The germline V and J ends were trimmed by 2 bases and 2 bases, with 10 bases remaining between them. CDR3 nucleotides: TGTGCCAGCAGTTTAGGGGGAGGGGGCAATCAGCCCCAGCATTTT. It yields the protein CASSLGGGGNQPQHF. The full variable domain, its missing parts supplied by reference TRBV28 and TRBJ1-5, is DVKVTQSSRYLVKRTGEKVFLECVQDMDHENMFWYRQDPGLGLRLIYFSYDVKMKEKGDIPEGYSVSREKKERFSLILESASTNQTSMYLCASSLGGGGNQPQHFGDGTRLSIL.

The genes are TRBV28 and TRBJ1-1, with unresolved D. The CDR3 totals 13 residues. CDR1 and CDR2 from the germline V gene are MDHEN and SYDVKM. V lost 5 bases and J lost 8, with 15 bases in between. The DNA of the CDR3 is TGTGCCAGCAGTCCGGAATGGGGAGGGGAAGCTTTCTTT. As protein: CASSPEWGGEAFF. The entire variable domain, with the rest obtained from reference TRBV28 and TRBJ1-1, is as follows: DVKVTQSSRYLVKRTGEKVFLECVQDMDHENMFWYRQDPGLGLRLIYFSYDVKMKEKGDIPEGYSVSREKKERFSLILESASTNQTSMYLCASSPEWGGEAFFGQGTRLTVV.

As regards this clone: This specimen includes other DNA sequences encoding the same CDR3. The gene calls are TRBV2 and TRBJ2-5; D is unresolved. Per germline, CDR1 SNHLY and CDR2 FYNNEI. Trimming removed 7 bases at V and 5 bases at J, with 14 bases between. This CDR3 comprises 13 residues. Here the CDR3 reads CASIRGLGETQYF. The CDR3 nucleotides read TGTGCCAGCATACGTGGTCTGGGGGAGACCCAGTACTTC.

This chain links TRBV15 with TRBJ1-6, with D unclear. Germline lookup yields CDR1 LNHNV and CDR2 YYDKDF (reference sequence). Trimming removed 0 bases at V and 9 bases at J, with 18 bases between. This CDR3 spans 17 amino acids. CDR3 bases: TGTGCCACCAGCAGAGATTCCGCAGAAGAAGAATGTTCACCCCTCCACTTT. Translating it yields CATSRDSAEEECSPLHF.

This clone was found once. V and J are TRBV5-8 and TRBJ1-2, with 7 bases matching TRBD1. The CDR3 extends over 15 amino acids. The germline CDR1 and CDR2 sequences are SGHTS and YDEGEE. V shed 4 bases, J shed 3 bases, and the junction held 9 bases outside the gene matches. The CDR3 protein is CASSRTGLVYYGYTF. The CDR3 DNA is TGTGCCAGCAGCCGGACAGGTTTGGTCTACTATGGCTACACCTTC.

The chain recombines TRBV4-1 with TRBJ2-1; a possible D gene is TRBD2 (5 bases). Trimming removed 8 bases at V and 5 bases at J, with 13 bases between. The CDR3 is 13 amino acids. The germline V gene has CDR1 MGHRA and CDR2 YSYEKL. The CDR3 DNA reads as TGCGCCAGCTATGGGCTAGCCGACAATGAGCAGTTCTTC. Its protein is CASYGLADNEQFF.

J is TRBJ2-3 and V is TRBV19; no firm D call. CDR1 is LNHDA and CDR2 is SQIVND in the germline V gene (reference sequence). The V end lost 7 bases, the J end lost 1 base, and 12 bases lay between the germline ends. The CDR3 has 14 amino acids. In nucleotides, the CDR3 is TGTGCCAGTACCCAATCCCCCGGCACAGATACGCAGTATTTT. Its protein is CASTQSPGTDTQYF.

V usage is TRBV18 and J usage is TRBJ1-1; maybe TRBD1 (6 bases). This CDR3 contains 13 residues. Trimming took 4 bases from V and 3 from J, leaving 9 bases between them. Germline V CDR1 and CDR2: KGHSH, LQKENI. CDR3 coding DNA: TGTGCCAGCTCACTAGGACAGCACACTGAAGCTTTCTTT. Translated, it gives CASSLGQHTEAFF.

The chain joins TRBV18 to TRBJ2-1; the match to TRBD2 covers 11 bases. The V and J ends lost 6 bases and 2 bases, in that order; junction bases with no gene match: 3. Germline V gene sequence: CDR1 KGHSH, CDR2 LQKENI. The CDR3 spans 15 residues. CDR3 protein: CASSELAGAYNEQFF. Here the CDR3 DNA reads TGTGCCAGCTCTGAACTAGCGGGAGCCTACAATGAGCAGTTCTTC.

The chain combines TRBV7-3 with TRBJ2-1, with D possibly TRBD2 on 6 matching bases. The CDR3 spans 15 residues. The ends were cut back, 4 bases at V and 6 bases at J, with 16 bases in the middle. Germline V gene sequence: CDR1 SGHTA, CDR2 FQGTGA. CDR3 sequence: CASSSSVGRSNEQFF. The CDR3 nucleotides are TGTGCCAGCAGCTCTAGCGTTGGAAGATCCAATGAGCAGTTCTTC.

This chain joins TRBV18 and TRBJ2-6; 9 nucleotides agree with TRBD1. Per germline, CDR1 KGHSH and CDR2 LQKENI. The CDR3 is 17 residues long. The junction had 2 bases not matched to a gene; V was cut back by 2 bases and J by 0 bases. CDR3 protein: CASSPGQGSSGANVLTF. CDR3 in DNA: TGTGCCAGCTCACCAGGACAGGGGAGCTCTGGGGCCAACGTCCTGACTTTC. Full variable domain (rest looked up from reference TRBV18 and TRBJ2-6): NAGVMQNPRHLVRRRGQEARLRCSPMKGHSHVYWYRQLPEEGLKFMVYLQKENIIDESGMPKERFSAEFPKEGPSILRIQQVVRGDSAAYFCASSPGQGSSGANVLTFGAGSRLTVL.

This sequence joins TRBV6-5 and TRBJ1-2; 7 bases map to TRBD1. The ends lost 7 bases at V and 2 bases at J; junction bases unmatched: 4. Germline V lookup: CDR1 MNHEY, CDR2 SVGAGI. The CDR3 runs 13 residues. The CDR3 DNA is TGTGCCAGCACCGTGGACAGGAACTATGGCTACACCTTC. Its translation is CASTVDRNYGYTF.

The chain is built from TRBV7-2 and TRBJ2-3; no definite D call. Trimming took off 5 bases at V and 2 bases at J, with 11 bases between the two ends. The length of the CDR3 is 14 residues. Per the germline V gene, CDR1 is SGHTA and CDR2 is FQGNSA. The DNA for the CDR3 is TGTGCCAGCAGCCCGAATTACTTCACAGATACGCAGTATTTT. Its translation is CASSPNYFTDTQYF.

Comments on this clone: This sample includes further DNA sequences coding for the same CDR3. V gene TRBV29-1 combines with J gene TRBJ2-3; TRBD1 might be the D (6 bases). CDR3 length: 13 residues. CDR1 is SQVTM, CDR2 ANQGSEA, per germline. Trimming cost V 3 bases and J 1 base, with 8 bases left between them. The CDR3 region is CSVEAGGTDTQYF. In DNA, the CDR3 is TGCAGCGTTGAGGCAGGGGGCACAGATACGCAGTATTTT.

As for this clone: No conserved phenylalanine or tryptophan is present at the end of the CDR3, so a read error is the likely explanation. CDR3: CASSEETGNPTEAFY. CDR3 in DNA: TGTGCCAGCAGTGAAGAGACAGGGAATCCCACTGAAGCTTTCTAT. This chain joins TRBV2 and TRBJ1-1; 7 nucleotides match TRBD1. The CDR3 totals 15 residues. The V and J ends lost 1 base and 4 bases, in that order; junction bases with no gene match: 6. The germline gives CDR1 SNHLY, CDR2 FYNNEI.

The chain uses TRBV28 and TRBJ1-1; 8 positions match TRBD1. The germline V gene has CDR1 MDHEN and CDR2 SYDVKM. The CDR3 has 16 residues. Germline trimming cut 2 bases from V and 5 bases from J; bases unmatched to any gene: 10. CDR3 sequence: CASSLGETGGWTEAFF. CDR3 DNA sequence: TGTGCCAGCAGTTTAGGGGAAACAGGGGGTTGGACTGAAGCTTTCTTT. Together with reference TRBV28 and TRBJ1-1, the CDR3 gives the full variable domain: DVKVTQSSRYLVKRTGEKVFLECVQDMDHENMFWYRQDPGLGLRLIYFSYDVKMKEKGDIPEGYSVSREKKERFSLILESASTNQTSMYLCASSLGETGGWTEAFFGQGTRLTVV.

This sequence joins TRBV18 and TRBJ1-1, with TRBD1 identical over 9 bases. Losses at the gene ends were 6 bases for V and 3 bases for J; bases not matched to a gene: 8. Germline V gene lookup returns CDR1 KGHSH and CDR2 LQKENI. The CDR3 is made up of 15 amino acids. The chain's CDR3 is CASSHRGHGDTEAFF. The CDR3 coding sequence is TGTGCCAGCTCCCACAGGGGGCACGGGGACACTGAAGCTTTCTTT.